These 9 T cell receptor beta chains originate from one sample sequenced in a study of T cell responses to AZD1222 COVID-19 vaccine. Only in-frame clones appear in the TCRdb table, and some are missing; sequencing was by immunoSEQ multiplex PCR. The sample includes some 90,000 clones, 85% to 90% of them seen just once. The sequenced sample was peripheral blood, obtained 28 days after the second AZD1222 dose. These receptor sequences come from an adult who received the AZD1222 COVID-19 vaccine.

The chain has TRBV5-1 and TRBJ2-1; 8 positions agree with TRBD1. This CDR3 has 15 residues. CDR1 is SGHRS, CDR2 YFSETQ, per germline. With V trimmed by 0 bases and J by 3 bases, 2 bases remained unmatched. The CDR3 spells CASSLAGQVYNEQFF. The CDR3 coding sequence is TGCGCCAGCAGCTTGGCGGGACAGGTCTACAATGAGCAGTTCTTC. The full variable domain, its missing parts supplied by reference TRBV5-1 and TRBJ2-1, is KAGVTQTPRYLIKTRGQQVTLSCSPISGHRSVSWYQQTPGQGLQFLFEYFSETQRNKGNFPGRFSGRQFSNSRSEMNVSTLELGDSALYLCASSLAGQVYNEQFFGPGTRLTVL.

The CDR3 is CASSIVVIGQGETQYF. DNA for the CDR3: TGTGCCAGTAGCATCGTTGTTATTGGACAGGGTGAGACCCAGTACTTC. The chain combines TRBV19 with TRBJ2-5; 8 bases map to TRBD1. The CDR3 contains 16 residues. Unmatched junction bases numbered 14, after V lost 6 bases and J lost 5 bases. Germline CDR1 LNHDA, CDR2 SQIVND (reference sequence). Supplemented by reference TRBV19 and TRBJ2-5, the full variable domain reads DGGITQSPKYLFRKEGQNVTLSCEQNLNHDAMYWYRQDPGQGLRLIYYSQIVNDFQKGDIAEGYSVSREKKESFPLTVTSAQKNPTAFYLCASSIVVIGQGETQYFGPGTRLLVL.

This chain joins TRBV19 and TRBJ2-3; D not certain. Germline V gene data show CDR1 as LNHDA and CDR2 as SQIVND (reference sequence). Trimming shortened V by 11 bases and J by 6 bases, and 12 bases separated the two germline ends. There are 11 residues in the CDR3. CDR3 DNA: TGTGCCTCTGGAGTGGCGGATACGCAGTATTTT. The encoded protein is CASGVADTQYF.

The chain employs TRBV5-1 and TRBJ2-7, with 8 nucleotides matching TRBD2. CDR1 is SGHRS and CDR2 is YFSETQ in the germline V gene. Trimming removed 0 bases from V and 0 bases from J; junction bases left unmatched: 5. The CDR3 contains 16 residues. In DNA form, the CDR3 reads TGCGCCAGCAGCTTGGCTAGGGCGGGGGGCTCCTACGAGCAGTACTTC. It codes for CASSLARAGGSYEQYF.

This clone was seen a few times. The J gene is TRBJ1-1, the V gene TRBV7-6, with D hard to call. The V and J ends lost 4 bases and 1 base respectively, with 7 bases between them. The germline V gene has CDR1 SGHVS and CDR2 FNYEAQ. The CDR3 length is 13 residues. The chain's CDR3 is CASSSRGNTEAFF. CDR3 DNA sequence: TGTGCCAGCAGCTCCCGCGGGAACACTGAAGCTTTCTTT. Drawing the rest from reference TRBV7-6 and TRBJ1-1, the complete variable domain is GAGVSQSPRYKVTKRGQDVALRCDPISGHVSLYWYRQALGQGPEFLTYFNYEAQQDKSGLPNDRFSAERPEGSISTLTIQRTEQRDSAMYRCASSSRGNTEAFFGQGTRLTVV.

The chain links TRBV5-1 to TRBJ2-7, with D possibly TRBD1 on 5 matching bases. The V gene lost 4 bases and the J gene lost 6 bases, with 20 bases spanning the gap. Germline V gives CDR1 SGHRS, CDR2 YFSETQ. This CDR3 has 15 residues. The CDR3 protein is CASSAGHSQGGEQYF. The CDR3 DNA follows: TGCGCCAGCAGCGCCGGACACTCTCAAGGCGGCGAGCAGTACTTC.

This chain links TRBV7-9 with TRBJ2-7; perhaps TRBD1 as D (5 bases). V shed 5 bases and J shed 4 bases, with 18 bases lying between them. CDR3 size: 15 residues. CDR1 and CDR2 from the germline V gene are SEHNR and FQNEAQ (reference sequence). The CDR3 region is CASSPRSRGEYEQYF. The CDR3 DNA reads TGTGCCAGCAGCCCACGATCAAGGGGCGAATACGAGCAGTACTTC.

This chain connects TRBV3-1 (or the pseudogene TRBV3-2) to TRBJ2-1; D might be TRBD1 or TRBD2, each matching 5 bases. Between the trimmed V and J ends, which lost 3 bases and 10 bases, there was a span of 16 bases. The CDR3 sequence is 14 residues long. Germline loops: CDR1 LGHDT, CDR2 YNNKEL (reference sequence). DNA of the CDR3: TGTGCCAGCAGCCACTTACATGGGACCGGCGAGCAGTTCTTC. Amino acid sequence: CASSHLHGTGEQFF.

The chain links TRBV7-2 to TRBJ2-2; D remains ambiguous. The germline CDR1 and CDR2 sequences are SGHTA and FQGNSA. The CDR3 totals 13 residues. Trimming pared 1 base from V and 5 bases from J, leaving 5 bases between. The CDR3 nucleotides read TGTGCCAGCAGCTTAGTAGAGACCGGGGAGCTGTTTTTT. Amino acids: CASSLVETGELFF.